Listed below are T cell receptor beta chains from one sample, sequenced in a study of blood T cells in healthy people across ages. MiXCR, applied by TCRdb to the 5' RACE reads, yields one record per CDR3 protein. The sample holds about 810,000 distinct CDR3 sequences, about 36% seen once. The specimen sequenced was blood. Source of these receptors: a young man in good health. Each CDR3 is given with its conserved first and last residue. Clone size is given for some rows only: seen once, a few or many times, or a class if the clone is expanded.

clone size	V gene	J gene	CDR3 protein
few	TRBV4-1	TRBJ2-5	CARPSGGSISPETQYF
many	TRBV12-3/TRBV12-4	TRBJ2-3	CASTVGGGINTQYF
-	TRBV12-3/TRBV12-4	TRBJ1-6	CASTTMGQGHSPLHF
many	TRBV28	TRBJ1-5	CASRRQGGQPQHF
-	TRBV20-1	TRBJ2-2	CSARDGGAGELFF
-	TRBV10-3	TRBJ1-1	CAIRGGSSTEAFF
few	TRBV20-1	TRBJ2-5	CSARRQETQYF
-	TRBV14	TRBJ1-1	CASSQVPNTEAFF
many	TRBV20-1	TRBJ2-1	CSASRNPYNEQFF
-	TRBV27	TRBJ2-7	CASSVSRDNEQYF
many	TRBV10-3	TRBJ1-2	CAISEPNPGVANYGYTF
-	TRBV6-2/TRBV6-3	TRBJ2-3	CASSPSGKNTDTQYF
-	TRBV11-1	TRBJ2-2	CTSSLGQNGELFF
-	TRBV12-5	TRBJ2-1	CASETSGGPNEQFF
-	TRBV5-1	TRBJ1-5	CASSLTAGGNQPQHF
few	TRBV7-3	TRBJ2-1	CASSPTSGGHNEQFF
-	TRBV4-1	TRBJ2-1	CASSQVNSPNEQFF
few	TRBV11-2	TRBJ2-3	CASSLTGRYTDTQYF
many	TRBV27	TRBJ1-1	CASSLSTNTEAFF
-	TRBV2	TRBJ2-5	CASKGTLLQETQYF
few	TRBV4-1	TRBJ2-3	CASSSTGGADTQYF
-	TRBV28	TRBJ2-2	CASSLPTNTGELFF
-	TRBV20-1	TRBJ2-7	CSASGLAGVEQYF
-	TRBV28	TRBJ2-3	CASSLVGRGSTDTQYF
few	TRBV12-3/TRBV12-4	TRBJ2-7	CASSSGASGSSYEQYF
many	TRBV9	TRBJ1-4	CASSVGVATNEKLFF
many	TRBV10-3	TRBJ1-2	CAINIGTDYGYTF
few	TRBV29-1	TRBJ1-3	CSVDRPAGDTIYF
-	TRBV7-3	TRBJ2-5	CASSLTPNNEQYF
-	TRBV5-1	TRBJ2-5	CASSAGQGQEAQYF
-	TRBV7-2	TRBJ1-1	CASSRRDGDEAFF
once	TRBV20-1	TRBJ1-2	CSARQPRKDYGYTF
-	TRBV20-1	TRBJ2-7	CSAKGHRYEQYF
many	TRBV4-3	TRBJ2-5	CASSQEYFAFHSQETQYF
-	TRBV6-1	TRBJ2-5	CASSEAPGTSFSEETQYF
-	TRBV6-5	TRBJ2-7	CASSYSTQRDEQYF
few	TRBV7-9	TRBJ2-7	CASKGTPYEQYF
-	TRBV27	TRBJ1-1	CASRPPPTGLNTEAFF
few	TRBV6-1	TRBJ1-4	CASRDAAFATNEKLFF
-	TRBV6-5	TRBJ2-5	CASSYSNPGSETQYF
-	TRBV29-1	TRBJ1-1	CSVRPGNTEAFF
-	TRBV28	TRBJ2-1	CASSLTRGEVSYNEQFF
-	TRBV6-5	TRBJ2-2	CASSYWLGANTGELFF
-	TRBV5-6	TRBJ2-3	CASSLVGAATDTQYF
many	TRBV10-3	TRBJ1-4	CAISEVAGNEKLFF
-	TRBV15	TRBJ2-1	CATGTGALESYNEQFF
-	TRBV28	TRBJ2-5	CASSLADRETQYF
few	TRBV20-1	TRBJ1-4	CSAPRQGQGEKLFF